These T cell receptor beta chains were read from a single sample in a study of OX40 agonist ivuxolimab in advanced cancers. Sequenced by immunoSEQ multiplex PCR; TCRdb stores in-frame clones only, minus some. The sample consists of roughly 41,000 clones, about 86% of them appearing once. The sample in question was CD4+ or CD8+ T cells sorted from blood, obtained in a trial of the OX40 agonist ivuxolimab. These receptors all stem from an adult with an advanced solid tumor such as melanoma, head and neck, liver or kidney cancer. Both conserved end residues are part of each CDR3. The D gene is left open where the match is weak. Clone size is shown for a subset of rows, as once, few, many or a class of expanded clone.

J gene | D gene | clone size | V gene | CDR3 DNA | CDR3 protein
TRBJ1-1 | . | once | TRBV5-4 | TGTGCCAGCAGCTCCCGCAGCCTGAACACTGAAGCTTTCTTT | CASSSRSLNTEAFF
TRBJ1-3 | . | few | TRBV7-2 | TGTGCCAGCAGCGGACCGGGACATAGAAGAAACACCATATATTTT | CASSGPGHRRNTIYF
TRBJ1-5 | TRBD1 | . | TRBV19 | TGTGCCAGTAGCCCCGACAGGGCCGATCAGCCCCAGCATTTT | CASSPDRADQPQHF
TRBJ1-1 | TRBD1 | . | TRBV10-3 | TGTGCCACATTTCGGGACAGGGGATCTATGAACACTGAAGCTTTCTTT | CATFRDRGSMNTEAFF
TRBJ1-6 | . | . | TRBV5-1 | TGCGCCAGCAGCATGACTACAGGGACGGGGAATTCACCCCTCCACTTT | CASSMTTGTGNSPLHF
TRBJ1-1 | . | . | TRBV11-2 | TGTGCCAGCAGCTTTGGCCAGGGGATCACTGAAGCTTTCTTT | CASSFGQGITEAFF
TRBJ2-5 | TRBD1 | . | TRBV4-1 | TGCGCCAGCAGCCACCGGACAGGCGAAGAGACCCAGTACTTC | CASSHRTGEETQYF
TRBJ1-2 | . | . | TRBV6-5 | TGTGCCAGCACGCCGGCCACGGTGGGTGGCTACACCTTC | CASTPATVGGYTF
TRBJ2-2 | TRBD1 | . | TRBV19 | TGTGCCAGCACTACCACGACAGGGTTGGGTTCCGGGGAGCTGTTTTTT | CASTTTTGLGSGELFF
TRBJ2-2 | . | . | TRBV10-3 | TGTGCCATCAGTGAGCGGCCAGACACCGGGGAGCTGTTTTTT | CAISERPDTGELFF
TRBJ1-5 | . | . | TRBV12-5 | TGTGCTAGTGGTTCCCCGCAGACGGAGAGCAATCAGCCCCAGCATTTT | CASGSPQTESNQPQHF
TRBJ2-3 | TRBD1 | . | TRBV7-9 | TGTGCCAGCAGCTTAGACAGGGGGACAGATACGCAGTATTTT | CASSLDRGTDTQYF
TRBJ2-3 | . | . | TRBV2 | TGTGCCAGCAGTGAAGGTTCTAGCACAGATACGCAGTATTTT | CASSEGSSTDTQYF
TRBJ1-2 | . | . | TRBV9 | TGTGCCAGCAGCGCCCTCGCAGGGGATGGCTACACCTTC | CASSALAGDGYTF
TRBJ1-4 | TRBD1 | . | TRBV5-1 | TGCGCCAGCAGTAGGGACAGCAGCTCTGGTGAAAAACTGTTTTTT | CASSRDSSSGEKLFF
TRBJ1-2 | TRBD1 | . | TRBV28 | TGTGCCAGCAGTCCCCGGACAGGGGGCTTGCGCGGCTACACCTTC | CASSPRTGGLRGYTF
TRBJ2-3 | . | . | TRBV6-5 | TGTGCCAGCAGTTACGTCCGGGGGCTTGCAGATACGCAGTATTTT | CASSYVRGLADTQYF
TRBJ2-1 | . | . | TRBV7-9 | TGTGCCAGCATGGACCGGAGGATCGCCTCCTACAATGAGCAGTTCTTC | CASMDRRIASYNEQFF
TRBJ1-2 | TRBD1 | . | TRBV27 | TGTGCCAGCAGTCCAAAGACAGGGTGGCCCGTGGGCTACACCTTC | CASSPKTGWPVGYTF
TRBJ1-4 | TRBD1 | . | TRBV4-2 | TGTGCCAGCAGCCAGGGGAACAGGGGTATAGGGGCTAATGAAAAACTGTTTTTT | CASSQGNRGIGANEKLFF
TRBJ1-1 | . | . | TRBV10-2 | TGCGCCAGCAGTGTGGGGTTCACTGAAGCTTTCTTT | CASSVGFTEAFF
TRBJ2-7 | . | . | TRBV5-4 | TGTGCCAGCAGCCGGGGCAGGGGGGAGGGCGAGCAGTACTTC | CASSRGRGEGEQYF
TRBJ1-2 | . | . | TRBV5-6 | TGTGCCAGCAGCTTGACGGGGATCCTTAATGGCTACACCTTC | CASSLTGILNGYTF
TRBJ2-1 | . | . | TRBV7-2 | TGTGCCAGCGCCAATGTGGGGGACAATGAGCAGTTCTTC | CASANVGDNEQFF
TRBJ2-1 | . | few | TRBV6-5 | TGTGCCAGCAGTCGGCCCTACAATGAGCAGTTCTTC | CASSRPYNEQFF
TRBJ2-2 | . | . | TRBV21-1 | TGTGCCAGCAGCGAACTCAACAGGGGGCGCGATCTCACCGGGGAGCTGTTTTTT | CASSELNRGRDLTGELFF
TRBJ1-1 | . | . | TRBV4-1 | TGCGCCAGCAGCCAAGAAGAGGCAGGGGTTACTGAAGCTTTCTTT | CASSQEEAGVTEAFF
TRBJ1-2 | TRBD1 | few | TRBV29-1 | TGCAGCGTTAGTGGACAGGGGGCGATCGGTGGCTACACCTTC | CSVSGQGAIGGYTF
TRBJ2-2 | TRBD1 | . | TRBV5-1 | TGCGCCAGCAAACGGTCCGGGACAGCGAACACCGGGGAGCTGTTTTTT | CASKRSGTANTGELFF
TRBJ2-1 | . | . | TRBV4-2 | TGTGCCAGCAGCCAAGGGCTGTCCGGCAATGAGCAGTTCTTC | CASSQGLSGNEQFF
TRBJ1-4 | . | . | TRBV19 | TGTGCCAGTAGGCCAGCCGGACAGACCGAAAAACTGTTTTTT | CASRPAGQTEKLFF
TRBJ2-5 | TRBD1 | once | TRBV4-1 | TGCGCCAGCAGCCAAGATCTGAGGACAGGGCAAGAGACCCAGTACTTC | CASSQDLRTGQETQYF
TRBJ2-1 | TRBD2 | . | TRBV2 | TGTGCCAGCAGTGAAGCGCTTCGACTAGCGGGGGACCTCGACAATGAGCAGTTCTTC | CASSEALRLAGDLDNEQFF
TRBJ2-7 | TRBD1 | . | TRBV5-1 | TGCGCCAGCAGCCTAAGGAGACAGGGGGGGACCGAGCAGTACTTC | CASSLRRQGGTEQYF
TRBJ1-2 | . | few | TRBV25-1 | TGTGCCAGCAGTGAAACAGGGTTCTATGGCTACACCTTC | CASSETGFYGYTF
TRBJ2-1 | TRBD1 | . | TRBV30 | TGTGCCTGGAGGGGTGGGACAGGTCCCTACAATGAGCAGTTCTTC | CAWRGGTGPYNEQFF
TRBJ2-2 | . | . | TRBV11-2 | TGTGCCAGCAGCTTAGCCAGGGGACCCTTGAACGGGGAGCTGTTTTTT | CASSLARGPLNGELFF
TRBJ2-2 | . | . | TRBV5-1 | TGCGCCAGCAGCTTACAGGGAGCCGGGGAGCTGTTTTTT | CASSLQGAGELFF
TRBJ1-1 | . | once | TRBV6-1 | TGTGCCAGCAGGGGGCCCACTGAAGCTTTCTTT | CASRGPTEAFF
TRBJ1-2 | . | . | TRBV30 | TGTGCCTGGACCCTGCGACTCGCCGAAGGCTACACCTTC | CAWTLRLAEGYTF
TRBJ2-7 | . | . | TRBV7-9 | TGTGCCAGCAGCTACGATAAAAGCGGGCAGTACTTC | CASSYDKSGQYF
TRBJ2-1 | . | once | TRBV19 | TGTGCCAGTAGTATTCCTAAGGAGAGACCGTACAATGAGCAGTTCTTC | CASSIPKERPYNEQFF
TRBJ2-5 | TRBD2 | . | TRBV2 | TGTGCCAGCAGTGAAGGCCCCCTAGCGGGGGGGGTGGAGACCCAGTACTTC | CASSEGPLAGGVETQYF
TRBJ1-5 | . | . | TRBV6-1 | TGTGCCAGCAGTGAAGGCAGGGTCGGTAATCAGCCCCAGCATTTT | CASSEGRVGNQPQHF
TRBJ2-1 | . | . | TRBV7-3 | TGTGCCAGCAGCCGTAACCTGGTGGTTTACAATGAGCAGTTCTTC | CASSRNLVVYNEQFF
TRBJ1-1 | . | . | TRBV7-9 | TGTGCCAGCAGCTTAGATGAAGGGAACACTGAAGCTTTCTTT | CASSLDEGNTEAFF